This T cell receptor beta chain stems from a study of response to subunit inactivated influenza vaccine. Overall study findings and caveats: It was suggested by the authors that few new T cells are recruited by each seasonal influenza vaccination.

V shed 6 bases and J shed 6 bases, with 20 bases lying between them. The germline gives CDR1 SGHAT, CDR2 FQNNGV. The CDR3 is 16 amino acids. TCRdb ran MiXCR on the RT-PCR reads and lists one entry per CDR3 protein. In the table there are 610,000 or so distinct CDR3 sequences, 14% of which are singletons. This clonotype was detected only a few times. Its antigen is as yet unknown. The sample was PBMCs from blood, taken about 13 days after vaccination. The chain has TRBV11-2 and TRBJ2-2, with D hard to call. The receptor comes from a man between 50 and 59 years old who received an inactivated influenza vaccine. CDR3: CASRRLRAKGPGELFF. The CDR3 DNA sequence: TGTGCCAGCAGGAGACTCCGGGCCAAAGGTCCCGGGGAGCTGTTTTTT.